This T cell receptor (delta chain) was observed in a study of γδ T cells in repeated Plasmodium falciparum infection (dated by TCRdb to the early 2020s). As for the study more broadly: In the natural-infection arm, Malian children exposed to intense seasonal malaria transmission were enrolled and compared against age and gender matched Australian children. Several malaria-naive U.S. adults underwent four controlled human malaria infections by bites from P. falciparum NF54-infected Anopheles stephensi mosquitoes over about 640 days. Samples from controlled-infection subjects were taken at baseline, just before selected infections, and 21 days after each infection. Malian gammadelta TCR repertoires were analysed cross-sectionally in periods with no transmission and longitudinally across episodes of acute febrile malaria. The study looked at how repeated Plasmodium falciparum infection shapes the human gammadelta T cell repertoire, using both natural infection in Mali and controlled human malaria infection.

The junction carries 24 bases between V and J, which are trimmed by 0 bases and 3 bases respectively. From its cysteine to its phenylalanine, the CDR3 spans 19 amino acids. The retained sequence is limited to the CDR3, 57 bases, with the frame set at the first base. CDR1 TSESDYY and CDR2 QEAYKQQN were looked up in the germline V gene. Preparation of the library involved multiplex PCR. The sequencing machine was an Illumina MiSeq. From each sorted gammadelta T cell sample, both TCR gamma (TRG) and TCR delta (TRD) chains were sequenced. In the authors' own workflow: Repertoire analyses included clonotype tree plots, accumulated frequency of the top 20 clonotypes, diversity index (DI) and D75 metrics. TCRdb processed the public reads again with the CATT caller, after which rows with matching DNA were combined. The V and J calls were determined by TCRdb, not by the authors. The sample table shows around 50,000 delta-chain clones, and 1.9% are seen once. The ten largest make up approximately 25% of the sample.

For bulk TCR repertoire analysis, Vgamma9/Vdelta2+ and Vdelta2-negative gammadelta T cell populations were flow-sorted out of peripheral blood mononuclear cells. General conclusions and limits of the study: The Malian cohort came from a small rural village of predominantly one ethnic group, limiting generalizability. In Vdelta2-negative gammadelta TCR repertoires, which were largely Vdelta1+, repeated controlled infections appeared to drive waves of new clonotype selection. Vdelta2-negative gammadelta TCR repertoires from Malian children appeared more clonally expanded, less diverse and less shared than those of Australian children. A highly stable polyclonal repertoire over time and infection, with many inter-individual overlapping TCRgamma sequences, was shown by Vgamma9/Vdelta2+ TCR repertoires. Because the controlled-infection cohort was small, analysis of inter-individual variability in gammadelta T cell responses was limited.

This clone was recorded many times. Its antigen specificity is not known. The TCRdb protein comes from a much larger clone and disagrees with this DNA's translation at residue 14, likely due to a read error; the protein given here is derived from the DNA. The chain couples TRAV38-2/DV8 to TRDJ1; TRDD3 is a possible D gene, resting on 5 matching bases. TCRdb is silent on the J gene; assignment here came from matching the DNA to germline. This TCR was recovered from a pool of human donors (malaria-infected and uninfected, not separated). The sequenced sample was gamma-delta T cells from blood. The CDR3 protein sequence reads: CAYRSAPRGGWGKADKLIF. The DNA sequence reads TGTGCTTATAGGAGCGCCCCCCGGGGTGGATGGGGAAAGGCCGATAAACTCATCTTT.